The rows below give T cell receptor beta chains drawn from one sample of a study of T-cell memory formation after mild COVID-19. TCRdb reprocessed the 5' RACE reads with MiXCR, giving one entry per CDR3 protein. This sample yields a few hundred thousand distinct CDR3 sequences, of which 20% to 25% are seen a single time; 8.4% belongs to the top ten. Sequenced material: PBMCs or a T cell subset sorted from them (not recorded which). Receptors were obtained from an adult woman who had mild COVID-19 (a few samples of this study predate the infection). Cell type and time point are not known. The CDR3 runs from the conserved cysteine through the conserved F or W.

cdr3_aa j_call v_call
CASSLATSGQETQYF TRBJ2-5 TRBV11-1
CATSDFPTGVAGATVNEQFF TRBJ2-1 TRBV24-1
CASGALAGGDTQYF TRBJ2-3 TRBV5-1
CASSYAGGWGRNTEAFF TRBJ1-1 TRBV6-2/TRBV6-3
CASSSVEGGADTQYF TRBJ2-3 TRBV19
CASRGGNGYTF TRBJ1-2 TRBV19
CASSPVSGPTVNEQFF TRBJ2-1 TRBV6-1
CSVRTDRFTEAFF TRBJ1-1 TRBV29-1
CASIPSGGKETQYF TRBJ2-5 TRBV7-9
CASSYRYEQYF TRBJ2-7 TRBV6-2/TRBV6-3
CAIIPQQGPPSEQYF TRBJ2-7 TRBV10-3
CASRGLAGEAKNIQYF TRBJ2-4 TRBV6-6
CASSPISVQNMNTEAFF TRBJ1-1 TRBV7-7
CAWSGQQLFSGANVLTF TRBJ2-6 TRBV30
CASSQGGASRTGELFF TRBJ2-2 TRBV3-1
CATSDQTVANYGYTF TRBJ1-2 TRBV24-1
CASSIGTHQPQHF TRBJ1-5 TRBV19
CASSSGLAGKEQFF TRBJ2-1 TRBV11-3
CATSDKPHSYNEQFF TRBJ2-1 TRBV24-1
CASSKDRVNSPLHF TRBJ1-6 TRBV13
CASTPLDRGNTEAFF TRBJ1-1 TRBV12-3/TRBV12-4
CASTRTDLNSPLHF TRBJ1-6 TRBV12-3/TRBV12-4
CATPGKTGGNEQYF TRBJ2-7 TRBV15
CASRDDSGGRTIDGYTF TRBJ1-2 TRBV7-9
CASSPGFLTDTQYF TRBJ2-3 TRBV7-8
CASSHIWQTANTGELFF TRBJ2-2 TRBV7-2
CASRKRGQGFYGYTF TRBJ1-2 TRBV6-4
CASSQSGGVEQYF TRBJ2-7 TRBV4-1
CSARGDRSPYEQYF TRBJ2-7 TRBV20-1
CATSRPTGYNSPLHF TRBJ1-6 TRBV15
CASSQEPGELFF TRBJ2-2 TRBV4-1
CASSLAPGGPNQPQHF TRBJ1-5 TRBV5-1
CASSQDQGPVYEQYF TRBJ2-7 TRBV14
CASSIGTSGLNEQYF TRBJ2-7 TRBV7-2
CASSEGGAANSPLHF TRBJ1-6 TRBV2
CASSHGVGQGAGGEQYF TRBJ2-7 TRBV4-3
CASTRQGLGTEAFF TRBJ1-1 TRBV12-3/TRBV12-4
CASSSPGGRASETQYF TRBJ2-5 TRBV6-5
CATSDFYGNNEQFF TRBJ2-1 TRBV24-1
CAWSASRLAGKDDEQFF TRBJ2-1 TRBV30
CASSPPLSGRAPGELFF TRBJ2-2 TRBV28
CASSYLRGATGELFF TRBJ2-2 TRBV6-2/TRBV6-3
CASRADRAGNQPQHF TRBJ1-5 TRBV2
CASSYSRAGGAEAFF TRBJ1-1 TRBV6-5
CASTRFRGEVNEQFF TRBJ2-1 TRBV7-9
CASSLTGLHGYTF TRBJ1-2 TRBV5-1
CASSENAGELFF TRBJ2-2 TRBV7-6
CASSYSSLEGYGYTF TRBJ1-2 TRBV6-5
CASSQEVTGLSYGYTF TRBJ1-2 TRBV4-1